This T cell receptor beta chain was recorded in a study of control samples from healthy donors and cancer patients. Measured with immunoSEQ multiplex PCR; TCRdb has only the in-frame clones, and not every one. This sample has fewer than 500,000 clones, with 75% to 95% found just once. V lost 2 bases to trimming and J lost 6 bases, with 11 bases between them. There are 13 residues in the CDR3. Germline CDR1 SGHDN, CDR2 FVKESK. Input material: PBMCs. The receptor was isolated from a man aged 35 to 55 with head and neck cancer. The chain joins TRBV14 to TRBJ2-7, with a tentative D call TRBD2 (5 bases). CDR3 sequence (DNA): TGTGCCAGCAGCCAAAGCCGGGGATCCGAGCAGTACTTC. Its protein is CASSQSRGSEQYF. The full variable domain, in which reference TRBV14 and TRBJ2-7 provide the parts outside the CDR3, is EAGVTQFPSHSVIEKGQTVTLRCDPISGHDNLYWYRRVMGKEIKFLLHFVKESKQDESGMPNNRFLAERTGGTYSTLKVQPAELEDSGVYFCASSQSRGSEQYFGPGTRLTVT.